This TCR beta chain comes out of a study of blood T cell repertoires in COVID-19. Data came from immunoSEQ multiplex PCR; TCRdb stores just in-frame clones and leaves some out. Among around 100,000 clones listed, 65% to 80% were seen once. V was clipped by 3 bases and J by 0 bases, with 8 bases between them. Germline V lookup: CDR1 KGHSH, CDR2 LQKENI. The CDR3 is made up of 14 amino acids. Specimen: peripheral blood. The chain is built from TRBV18 and TRBJ1-1; D possibly corresponds to TRBD1 (5 bases). This receptor was obtained from a man aged 70-80 years with active or convalescent COVID-19. The CDR3 spells CASSPEGVNTEAFF. The DNA of the CDR3 is TGTGCCAGCTCACCGGAAGGGGTGAACACTGAAGCTTTCTTT.